Listed here are 17 T cell receptor beta chains from one sample, sequenced in a study of Tregs in tolerant kidney transplant recipients. The assay was immunoSEQ multiplex PCR, and TCRdb's table has in-frame clones only and misses some. The table records some 100,000 clones, roughly 93% of them present only once. Sequencing used CD4+ T cells from blood. These TCRs come from a human donor in good health.

This chain joins TRBV4-2 and TRBJ1-5, with D possibly matching TRBD1 (5 bases). CDR1 is LGHNA, CDR2 YNFKEQ, per germline. Trimming cost V 4 bases and J 2 bases, with 9 bases left between them. The CDR3 totals 14 residues. The CDR3 loop reads CASSPARGNQPQHF. As DNA, the CDR3 is TGTGCCAGCAGCCCTGCCAGGGGCAATCAGCCCCAGCATTTT.

The genes are TRBV6-6 and TRBJ2-7; 12 nucleotides line up with TRBD1. V lost 4 bases to trimming and J lost 2 bases; unmatched junction nucleotides: 3. Germline V gives CDR1 MNHNY, CDR2 SVGAGI (reference sequence). The CDR3 spans 15 residues. CDR3 sequence reads: CASSLGTGGPYEQYF. DNA for the CDR3: TGTGCCAGCAGTTTGGGGACAGGGGGCCCCTACGAGCAGTACTTC.

In its sample, this clone was seen once. V and J are TRBV5-1 and TRBJ2-5; 8 bases match TRBD1. The CDR3 covers 22 residues. V gave up 3 bases and J gave up 3 bases; unmatched junction bases: 28. CDR1 is SGHRS, CDR2 YFSETQ, per germline. CDR3 loop: CASSSKTGQVLPAMALKETQYF. DNA of the CDR3: TGCGCCAGCAGCTCGAAGACGGGACAGGTCCTCCCGGCGATGGCTCTTAAAGAGACCCAGTACTTC.

The chain carries TRBV19 and TRBJ2-3; a possible D gene is TRBD1 (6 bases). Germline CDR1 and CDR2: LNHDA and SQIVND (reference sequence). The CDR3 spans 14 residues. The ends were cut back, 2 bases at V and 3 bases at J, with 9 bases in the middle. The CDR3 spells CASSIRQGTDTQYF. The CDR3 region has the DNA TGTGCCAGTAGTATAAGGCAGGGGACAGATACGCAGTATTTT.

The chain joins TRBV6-5 to TRBJ1-2; a possible D gene is TRBD1 (6 bases). Trimming shortened V by 10 bases and J by 3 bases, and 12 bases separated the two germline ends. Germline V gene data show CDR1 as MNHEY and CDR2 as SVGAGI. The CDR3 sequence is 12 residues long. CDR3 nucleotide sequence: TGTGCCACCTTACAGGGAGACTATGGCTACACCTTC. This encodes CATLQGDYGYTF.

Concerning this clone: The sample carries other DNA sequences with the same CDR3. This sequence joins TRBV5-1 and TRBJ2-5, with TRBD1 matching over 8 bases. V lost 4 bases, J lost 5 bases, and 7 bases stayed unmatched. This CDR3 has 14 amino acids. CDR1 is SGHRS, CDR2 YFSETQ, per germline. CDR3 protein: CASSLGQGGETQYF. The CDR3 region has the DNA TGCGCCAGCAGCCTTGGACAGGGCGGGGAGACCCAGTACTTC.

The CDR3 sequence: CASSLPGPDTGELFF. Here the CDR3 DNA reads TGTGCCAGCAGCTTGCCGGGTCCGGACACCGGGGAGCTGTTTTTT. This chain connects TRBV4-2 to TRBJ2-2; D gene unclear. This CDR3 region has 15 residues. Germline V gene data show CDR1 as LGHNA and CDR2 as YNFKEQ. V was trimmed by 5 bases and J by 3 bases, leaving 13 bases between them.

V is TRBV4-1 and J is TRBJ2-1, with 11 bases lining up with TRBD2. The length of the CDR3 is 19 residues. With V trimmed by 0 bases and J by 5 bases, 12 bases remained unmatched. Germline-derived CDR1 and CDR2 are MGHRA and YSYEKL. In DNA, the CDR3 is TGCGCCAGCAGCCAAGAGTTTGGTAGCGGGGGGGCGAGGGACAATGAGCAGTTCTTC. Translating gives CASSQEFGSGGARDNEQFF.

This clone showed up just a few times. The V gene is TRBV18, the J gene TRBJ1-1; tentative D call: TRBD1 (6 bases). Trimming removed 3 bases at V and 5 bases at J, with 19 bases between. The V gene's germline CDR1 is KGHSH and CDR2 LQKENI. CDR3 size: 16 residues. The CDR3 DNA reads as TGTGCCAGCTCACCCAATGCGGGGGCAGGTAATACTGAAGCTTTCTTT. Residues: CASSPNAGAGNTEAFF.

This chain links TRBV29-1 with TRBJ2-7; D possibly matches TRBD1 or TRBD2 (6 bases each). CDR3 length: 12 amino acids. Trimming cost V 4 bases and J 3 bases, with 10 bases left between them. The germline V gene has CDR1 SQVTM and CDR2 ANQGSEA. The CDR3 sequence: CSVVGGLYEQYF. The CDR3 nucleotides read TGCAGCGTTGTAGGGGGACTCTACGAGCAGTACTTC.

V usage is TRBV7-9 and J usage is TRBJ1-3; 8 nucleotides align to TRBD1. Germline lookup yields CDR1 SEHNR and CDR2 FQNEAQ (reference sequence). The CDR3 consists of 17 residues. V lost 2 bases and J lost 0; bases outside the gene matches: 6. CDR3 coding DNA: TGTGCCAGCAGCTTACTACAGGGGGTAAACTCTGGAAACACCATATATTTT. Protein: CASSLLQGVNSGNTIYF. The whole variable domain, filled in from reference TRBV7-9 and TRBJ1-3, reads DTGVSQNPRHKITKRGQNVTFRCDPISEHNRLYWYRQTLGQGPEFLTYFQNEAQLEKSRLLSDRFSAERPKGSFSTLEIQRTEQGDSAMYLCASSLLQGVNSGNTIYFGEGSWLTVV.

The genes are TRBV19 and TRBJ2-5; D is uncertain. The CDR3 has 13 amino acids. The V gene's germline CDR1 is LNHDA and CDR2 SQIVND (reference sequence). The V end lost 5 bases, the J end lost 0 bases, and 7 bases lay between the germline ends. CDR3 DNA sequence: TGTGCCAGTAGTCCCTCGAACCAAGAGACCCAGTACTTC. It encodes CASSPSNQETQYF. The variable domain in full, with the rest retrieved from reference TRBV19 and TRBJ2-5, is DGGITQSPKYLFRKEGQNVTLSCEQNLNHDAMYWYRQDPGQGLRLIYYSQIVNDFQKGDIAEGYSVSREKKESFPLTVTSAQKNPTAFYLCASSPSNQETQYFGPGTRLLVL.

This clone was seen a handful of times. V and J are TRBV7-9 and TRBJ2-1, with D possibly matching TRBD2 (6 bases). This CDR3 contains 19 residues. V lost 1 base, J lost 0 bases, and 19 bases lay in between. The germline gives CDR1 SEHNR, CDR2 FQNEAQ (reference sequence). The CDR3 protein is CASSLGYSQVGSSYNEQFF. The CDR3 bases are TGTGCCAGCAGCTTAGGCTACAGCCAGGTCGGGAGCTCCTACAATGAGCAGTTCTTC.

The chain is built from TRBV7-8 and TRBJ2-3; 8 bases fit TRBD2. This CDR3 spans 15 amino acids. Germline values: CDR1 SGHVS, CDR2 FQNEAQ. With V trimmed by 0 bases and J by 6 bases, 5 bases remained unmatched. The CDR3, as DNA: TGTGCCAGCAGCTTAGCCAGGACTAGCCGGGATACGCAGTATTTT. Protein sequence: CASSLARTSRDTQYF.

The chain carries TRBV5-4 and TRBJ1-2; TRBD1 might be the D (6 bases). The CDR3 totals 14 residues. In germline, CDR1 is SGHNT, CDR2 YYREEE (reference sequence). The germline V and J ends were trimmed by 0 bases and 1 base, with 7 bases remaining between them. CDR3 DNA: TGTGCCAGCAGCTTGGCAGGGGATAACTATGGCTACACCTTC. It encodes CASSLAGDNYGYTF.

V gene TRBV2 combines with J gene TRBJ1-2, with a weak D call TRBD1 (5 bases). The CDR3 contains 13 residues. With 5 bases removed from V and 5 bases from J, the gap between germline ends came to 12 bases. The V gene's germline CDR1 is SNHLY and CDR2 FYNNEI. CDR3 protein: CASSWGEGYGYTF. Here the CDR3 DNA reads TGTGCCAGCAGTTGGGGGGAAGGGTATGGCTACACCTTC.

The chain combines TRBV4-1 with TRBJ1-1; TRBD1 matches 8 bases. This CDR3 has 17 amino acids. The V segment lost 0 bases and the J segment 3 bases; nucleotides outside the gene matches: 9. CDR1 and CDR2 from the germline V gene are MGHRA and YSYEKL. The chain's CDR3 is CASSQDRAGGADTEAFF. CDR3 sequence (DNA): TGCGCCAGCAGCCAAGATAGGGCAGGGGGCGCTGACACTGAAGCTTTCTTT.